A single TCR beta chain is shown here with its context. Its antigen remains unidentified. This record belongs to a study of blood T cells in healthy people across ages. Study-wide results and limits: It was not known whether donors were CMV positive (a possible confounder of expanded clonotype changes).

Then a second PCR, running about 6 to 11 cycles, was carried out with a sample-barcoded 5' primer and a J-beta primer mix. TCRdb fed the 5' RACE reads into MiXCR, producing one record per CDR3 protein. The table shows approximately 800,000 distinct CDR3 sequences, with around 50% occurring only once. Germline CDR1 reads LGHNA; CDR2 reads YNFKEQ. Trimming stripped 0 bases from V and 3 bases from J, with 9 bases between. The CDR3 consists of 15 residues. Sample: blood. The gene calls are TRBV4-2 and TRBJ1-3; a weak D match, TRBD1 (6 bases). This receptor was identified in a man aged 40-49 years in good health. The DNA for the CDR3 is TGTGCCAGCAGCCAAGAGAGAGGGGGTGGAAACACCATATATTTT. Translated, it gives CASSQERGGGNTIYF.